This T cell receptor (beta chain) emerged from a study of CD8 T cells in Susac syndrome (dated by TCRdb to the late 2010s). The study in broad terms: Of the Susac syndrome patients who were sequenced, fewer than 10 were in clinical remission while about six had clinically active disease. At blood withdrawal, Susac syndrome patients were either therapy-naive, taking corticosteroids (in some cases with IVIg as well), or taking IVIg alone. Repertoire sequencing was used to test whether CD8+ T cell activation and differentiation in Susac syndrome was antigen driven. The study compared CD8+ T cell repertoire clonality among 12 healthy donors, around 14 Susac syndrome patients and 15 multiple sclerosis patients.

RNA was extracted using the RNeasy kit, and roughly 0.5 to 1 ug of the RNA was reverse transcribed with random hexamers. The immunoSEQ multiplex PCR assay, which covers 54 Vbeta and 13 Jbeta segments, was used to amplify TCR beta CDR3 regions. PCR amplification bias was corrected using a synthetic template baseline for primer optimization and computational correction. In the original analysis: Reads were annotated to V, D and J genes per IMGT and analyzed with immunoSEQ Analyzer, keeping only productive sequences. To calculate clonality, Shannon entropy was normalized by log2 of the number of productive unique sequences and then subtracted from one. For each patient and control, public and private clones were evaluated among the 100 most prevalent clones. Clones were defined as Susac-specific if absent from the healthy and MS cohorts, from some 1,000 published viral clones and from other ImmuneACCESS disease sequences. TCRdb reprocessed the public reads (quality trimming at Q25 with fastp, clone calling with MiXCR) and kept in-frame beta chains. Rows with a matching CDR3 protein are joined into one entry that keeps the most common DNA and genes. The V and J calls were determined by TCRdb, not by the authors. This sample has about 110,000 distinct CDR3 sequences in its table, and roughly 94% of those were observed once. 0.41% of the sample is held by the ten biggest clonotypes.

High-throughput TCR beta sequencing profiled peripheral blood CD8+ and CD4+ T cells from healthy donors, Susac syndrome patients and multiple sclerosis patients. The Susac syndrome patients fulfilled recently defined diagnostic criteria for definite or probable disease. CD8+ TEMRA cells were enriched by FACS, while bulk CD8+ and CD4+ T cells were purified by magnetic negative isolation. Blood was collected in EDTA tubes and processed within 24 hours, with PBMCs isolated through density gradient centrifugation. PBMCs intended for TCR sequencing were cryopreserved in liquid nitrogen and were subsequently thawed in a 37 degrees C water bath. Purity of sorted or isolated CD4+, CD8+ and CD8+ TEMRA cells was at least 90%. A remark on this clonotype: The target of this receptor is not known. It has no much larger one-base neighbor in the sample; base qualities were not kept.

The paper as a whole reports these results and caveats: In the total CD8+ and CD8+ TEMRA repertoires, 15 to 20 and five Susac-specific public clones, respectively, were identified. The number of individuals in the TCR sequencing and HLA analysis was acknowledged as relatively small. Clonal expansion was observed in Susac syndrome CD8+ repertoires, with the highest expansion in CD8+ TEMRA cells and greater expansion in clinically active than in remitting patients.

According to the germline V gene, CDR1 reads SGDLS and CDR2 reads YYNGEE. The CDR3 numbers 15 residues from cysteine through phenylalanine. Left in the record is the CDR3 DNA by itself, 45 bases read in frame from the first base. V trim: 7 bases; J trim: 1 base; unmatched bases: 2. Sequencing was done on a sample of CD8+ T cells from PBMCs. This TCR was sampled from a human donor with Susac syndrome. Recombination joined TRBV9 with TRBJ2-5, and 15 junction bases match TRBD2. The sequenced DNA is TGTGCCAGCGGGACTAGCGGGGGGATCCAAGAGACCCAGTACTTC. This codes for CASGTSGGIQETQYF.